Each of the 10 T cell receptor beta chains below was sequenced from the same sample in a study of blood T cell repertoires in COVID-19. Method: immunoSEQ multiplex PCR; TCRdb's copy keeps in-frame clones and lacks some. The sample holds 120,000 to 150,000 clones, about 80% seen once. The specimen was peripheral blood. The receptors stem from a human donor in a cohort sampled during active COVID-19.

The chain joins TRBV29-1 to TRBJ1-1; D is unresolved. The CDR3 runs 13 residues. Deletions cut 5 bases from V and 0 bases from J, with 10 bases between. The germline V gene has CDR1 SQVTM and CDR2 ANQGSEA. The CDR3 is CSVLRRLNTEAFF. The CDR3 nucleotides are TGCAGCGTTCTCCGCAGGTTGAACACTGAAGCTTTCTTT.

The chain's CDR3 is CSADTSGITDTQYF. The CDR3 DNA is TGCAGCGCCGACACCAGCGGAATCACAGATACGCAGTATTTT. The chain uses TRBV29-1 and TRBJ2-3, with a possible D match to TRBD2 (5 bases). This CDR3 has 14 amino acids. CDR1 is SQVTM, CDR2 ANQGSEA, per germline. Trimming took off 7 bases at V and 2 bases at J, with 16 bases between the two ends.

The gene calls are TRBV19 and TRBJ1-4; 7 bases fit TRBD1. Trimming cost V 6 bases and J 0 bases; bases outside gene matches: 10. The CDR3 length is 17 residues. CDR1 and CDR2 (germline): LNHDA, SQIVND (reference sequence). In DNA, the CDR3 is TGTGCCAGTAGACAGGGGTGGCAGACTGCAACTAATGAAAAACTGTTTTTT. It yields the protein CASRQGWQTATNEKLFF.

The rearrangement uses TRBV19 and TRBJ2-2; 9 nucleotides align to TRBD1. J gave up 1 base and V 7 bases, and 7 bases lay outside the gene matches. The germline gives CDR1 LNHDA, CDR2 SQIVND (reference sequence). The CDR3 spans 16 residues. The CDR3 is CASTNWTGENTGELFF. CDR3 bases: TGTGCCAGTACCAATTGGACAGGGGAGAACACCGGGGAGCTGTTTTTT.

This clone was recorded only once. The chain couples TRBV29-1 to TRBJ2-5, with 16 bases matching TRBD2. The CDR3 spans 19 residues. The germline V gene encodes CDR1 SQVTM and CDR2 ANQGSEA. The V and J ends lost 6 bases and 4 bases, in that order; junction bases with no gene match: 17. CDR3 nucleotides: TGCAGCGTCGAGATACTAGGGACTAGCGGGAGGGCCCCAGCAGAGACCCAGTACTTC. Its protein product is CSVEILGTSGRAPAETQYF.

This sequence joins TRBV3-1 (or the pseudogene TRBV3-2) and TRBJ2-3; 11 positions match TRBD2. The CDR3 runs to 18 residues. Germline assignment: CDR1 LGHDT and CDR2 YNNKEL (reference sequence). After removal of 2 bases from V and 2 bases from J, the junction contained 9 bases not matched to a gene. This chain's CDR3 is CASSQYGGTSGNTDTQYF. The CDR3 DNA follows: TGTGCCAGCAGCCAATACGGTGGGACTAGCGGAAACACAGATACGCAGTATTTT.

V gene TRBV19 combines with J gene TRBJ2-5; a weak D match, TRBD2 (5 bases). V shed 1 base and J shed 5 bases, with 14 bases lying between them. The CDR3 spans 15 residues. Germline V CDR1 and CDR2: LNHDA, SQIVND (reference sequence). CDR3 region: CASSIARGGTETQYF. The CDR3 nucleotides are TGTGCCAGTAGTATAGCCCGAGGAGGAACGGAGACCCAGTACTTC.

This clone was recorded once. The chain uses TRBV2 and TRBJ2-7; D is perhaps TRBD1 (6 bases). With 7 bases removed from V and 0 bases from J, the gap between germline ends came to 16 bases. In germline, CDR1 is SNHLY, CDR2 FYNNEI. The length of the CDR3 is 15 residues. This chain's CDR3 is CASTQGKGPSYEQYF. Written as DNA, the CDR3 is TGTGCCAGCACTCAGGGGAAGGGGCCCTCCTACGAGCAGTACTTC.

The rearrangement joins TRBV7-2 to TRBJ2-1, with D perhaps matching TRBD2 (6 bases). Germline V lookup: CDR1 SGHTA, CDR2 FQGNSA. The V and J ends lost 3 bases and 6 bases respectively, with 24 bases between them. The CDR3 has 18 amino acids. CDR3 amino acids: CASSLARDFGSTINEQFF. In DNA form, the CDR3 reads TGTGCCAGCAGCTTGGCCCGGGACTTCGGGTCAACGATCAATGAGCAGTTCTTC.

The chain carries TRBV5-1 and TRBJ2-1; D uncertain. Per the germline V gene, CDR1 is SGHRS and CDR2 is YFSETQ. The CDR3 spans 13 residues. The V end lost 7 bases, the J end lost 7 bases, and 15 bases lay between the germline ends. This CDR3 reads CASGLPSGNEQFF. In DNA form, the CDR3 reads TGCGCCAGCGGCCTACCCTCGGGTAATGAGCAGTTCTTC.